These T cell receptor beta chains were read from a single sample in a study of regulatory T cells in long-lasting Graves disease. TCRdb reprocessed the multiplex PCR reads via MiXCR and lists one record per CDR3 protein. The repertoire includes fewer than 450,000 distinct CDR3 sequences, 23% of them detected once, and 26% sits in the top ten. The sample in question was peripheral blood mononuclear cells (PBMCs), obtained when the disease was refractory, from a patient treated with antithyroid drugs. The origin of the receptors is a female donor with Graves disease. CDR3s include the opening cysteine and the closing phenylalanine or tryptophan. Fields, in order: clone size, J gene, D gene, V gene, CDR3 protein, CDR3 DNA. A D gene is named only where the DNA matches it firmly. The size entry is marked missing in some rows and otherwise reads once, few, many or a size class.

>many|TRBJ2-7|TRBD2|TRBV2
CASSSTTGRAVFYEQYF
TGTGCCAGCAGTTCCACAACCGGGAGGGCCGTATTCTACGAGCAGTACTTC
>NA|TRBJ2-2|TRBD2|TRBV6-2/TRBV6-3
CASSYSFAGGGRDQGLFF
TGTGCCAGCAGTTACTCGTTTGCCGGGGGCGGGAGGGACCAAGGGCTGTTTTTT
>few|TRBJ2-7|TRBD1|TRBV13
CASSSPGGIDEQYF
TGTGCCAGCAGCTCCCCAGGGGGCATCGACGAGCAGTACTTC
>NA|TRBJ2-5|NA|TRBV6-2/TRBV6-3
CATQLRVAEQETQYF
TGTGCCACCCAGTTAAGGGTCGCGGAACAGGAGACCCAGTACTTC
>NA|TRBJ1-5|NA|TRBV30
CAWSVGFLHDRQPQHF
TGTGCCTGGAGTGTCGGATTTCTCCACGACCGGCAGCCCCAGCATTTT
>NA|TRBJ1-1|NA|TRBV29-1
CSVRGRGFSVNTEAFF
TGCAGCGTTCGTGGCAGGGGATTTTCCGTGAACACTGAAGCTTTCTTT
>NA|TRBJ2-5|NA|TRBV5-1
CASSFWRDQETQYF
TGCGCCAGCTCCTTCTGGCGGGATCAAGAGACCCAGTACTTC
>many|TRBJ1-2|NA|TRBV28
CASSLNTKTYGYTF
TGTGCCAGCAGTCTAAACACAAAGACCTATGGCTACACCTTC
>NA|TRBJ2-3|NA|TRBV5-8
CASSFYTDTQYF
TGTGCCAGCAGCTTTTACACAGATACGCAGTATTTT
>few|TRBJ1-2|NA|TRBV9
CASSAWTTNYGYTF
TGTGCCAGCAGCGCGTGGACAACTAACTATGGCTACACCTTC
>NA|TRBJ2-5|TRBD2|TRBV12-3/TRBV12-4
CASSSGLAVEYQETQYF
TGTGCCAGCAGTTCGGGACTAGCAGTAGAGTACCAAGAGACCCAGTACTTC
>NA|TRBJ2-7|TRBD2|TRBV6-1
CASSKESGNPYEQYF
TGTGCCAGCAGTAAAGAAAGCGGGAACCCCTACGAGCAGTACTTC
>NA|TRBJ2-7|NA|TRBV2
CASSEPGKDEQYF
TGTGCCAGCAGTGAACCGGGCAAGGATGAGCAGTACTTC
>many|TRBJ1-4|NA|TRBV2
CASSERVHLGNEKLFF
TGTGCCAGCAGTGAAAGGGTACATCTGGGAAATGAAAAACTGTTTTTT
>many|TRBJ2-7|NA|TRBV28
CASSLDSGFLLWEQYF
TGTGCCAGCAGTTTAGACTCGGGTTTTTTACTTTGGGAGCAGTACTTC
>NA|TRBJ2-7|TRBD2|TRBV5-4
CASSPSLAGGIYEQYF
TGTGCCAGCAGCCCAAGCCTAGCGGGAGGAATCTACGAGCAGTACTTC
>many|TRBJ1-5|NA|TRBV2
CASSLGVGNQPQHF
TGTGCCAGCAGTTTGGGGGTTGGTAATCAGCCCCAGCATTTT
>many|TRBJ1-4|NA|TRBV30
CAWSSLYPNEKLFF
TGTGCCTGGAGTTCCCTCTATCCCAATGAAAAACTGTTTTTT
>NA|TRBJ1-2|NA|TRBV11-2
CASSASGGTYGYTF
TGTGCCAGCAGCGCCTCGGGGGGGACCTATGGCTACACCTTC
>NA|TRBJ2-1|NA|TRBV7-2
CASSAYASTYNEQFF
TGTGCCAGCAGCGCGTACGCAAGTACCTACAATGAGCAGTTCTTC
>many|TRBJ2-2|TRBD1|TRBV6-1
CASRRDRANTGELFF
TGTGCCAGCAGGCGGGACAGGGCGAACACCGGGGAGCTGTTTTTT
>NA|TRBJ1-2|TRBD1|TRBV28
CASRLGTGAGYTF
TGTGCCAGCAGACTAGGGACAGGGGCGGGCTACACCTTC
>NA|TRBJ1-5|NA|TRBV7-8
CASSETGQGGTQPQHF
TGTGCCAGCAGCGAAACTGGGCAGGGTGGAACTCAGCCCCAGCATTTT
>many|TRBJ1-5|NA|TRBV2
CASRQNFMIDQPQHF
TGTGCCAGCAGGCAGAATTTCATGATCGATCAGCCCCAGCATTTT
>NA|TRBJ2-5|TRBD1|TRBV24-1
CATSEPGQGQETQYF
TGTGCCACCAGTGAACCGGGACAGGGACAAGAGACCCAGTACTTC
>few|TRBJ1-4|NA|TRBV6-2/TRBV6-3
CASSYPGGESEKLFF
TGTGCCAGCAGTTACCCGGGGGGGGAGTCTGAAAAACTGTTTTTT
>few|TRBJ2-3|NA|TRBV28
CASSLGRVRVRTDTQYF
TGTGCCAGCAGTTTAGGTCGCGTCAGAGTGCGCACAGATACGCAGTATTTT
>few|TRBJ2-7|NA|TRBV3-1
CASRAGWSYEQYF
TGTGCCAGCAGAGCAGGGTGGTCCTACGAGCAGTACTTC
>many|TRBJ1-1|TRBD1|TRBV5-1
CASSTGDREWAFF
TGCGCCAGCAGCACGGGGGACAGGGAATGGGCTTTCTTT
>many|TRBJ2-7|TRBD2|TRBV20-1
CSARLAGARGEQYF
TGCAGTGCTAGACTAGCGGGGGCACGAGGGGAGCAGTACTTC
>many|TRBJ1-1|NA|TRBV7-2
CASSWEFNTEAFF
TGTGCCAGCAGCTGGGAGTTTAACACTGAAGCTTTCTTT
>few|TRBJ2-7|TRBD1|TRBV6-5
CASSYSSVGQGYEQYF
TGTGCCAGCAGTTACTCTTCCGTGGGACAGGGCTACGAGCAGTACTTC
>many|TRBJ1-5|TRBD1|TRBV7-9
CASSHGTGGNQPQHF
TGTGCCAGCAGCCACGGGACAGGTGGCAATCAGCCCCAGCATTTT
>NA|TRBJ2-7|NA|TRBV19
CASILDRPPSYEQYF
TGTGCCAGTATATTAGACCGGCCCCCCTCCTACGAGCAGTACTTC
>few|TRBJ2-5|TRBD2|TRBV5-6
CASKRGAGKETQYF
TGTGCCAGTAAGCGGGGCGCGGGAAAAGAGACCCAGTACTTC
>many|TRBJ2-2|NA|TRBV24-1
CATSVGVNTGELFF
TGTGCCACCAGTGTTGGTGTGAACACCGGGGAGCTGTTTTTT
>NA|TRBJ2-7|TRBD1|TRBV6-2/TRBV6-3
CASSYPGTGGYEQYF
TGTGCCAGCAGTTACCCTGGGACAGGGGGATACGAGCAGTACTTC
>many|TRBJ1-4|NA|TRBV15
CATSRDRTANEKLFF
TGTGCCACCAGCAGAGACCGGACAGCTAATGAAAAACTGTTTTTT
>NA|TRBJ2-2|TRBD2|TRBV20-1
CSARGGLAGVRGGELFF
TGCAGTGCTAGAGGGGGACTAGCGGGAGTGCGGGGCGGGGAGCTGTTTTTT
>many|TRBJ1-5|TRBD1|TRBV28
CASSFVQGGQPQHF
TGTGCCAGCAGTTTCGTACAGGGGGGTCAGCCCCAGCATTTT
>few|TRBJ2-2|NA|TRBV20-1
CSARDQGWDTGELFF
TGCAGTGCTAGAGACCAGGGATGGGACACCGGGGAGCTGTTTTTT
>NA|TRBJ2-2|NA|TRBV19
CASRIQGVGELFF
TGTGCCAGTCGAATACAGGGCGTCGGGGAGCTGTTTTTT
>many|TRBJ1-1|NA|TRBV30
CAWSVSGTRAFF
TGTGCCTGGAGTGTATCGGGGACAAGAGCTTTCTTT
>many|TRBJ1-1|NA|TRBV13
CASSIEGTEAFF
TGTGCCAGCAGTATTGAAGGAACTGAAGCTTTCTTT
>NA|TRBJ2-2|NA|TRBV6-1
CATQKGGAGVSTGELFF
TGTGCCACCCAGAAGGGGGGGGCGGGAGTCAGCACCGGGGAGCTGTTTTTT
>NA|TRBJ2-3|TRBD2|TRBV14
CASYDGGSADTQYF
TGTGCCAGCTACGATGGCGGGAGCGCGGATACGCAGTATTTT
>many|TRBJ2-5|NA|TRBV6-1
CASSETRSRGETQYF
TGTGCCAGCAGTGAAACGCGGTCTAGGGGGGAGACCCAGTACTTC
>NA|TRBJ2-7|NA|TRBV7-9
CASSPSTAGLDYEQYF
TGTGCCAGCAGCCCCAGCACGGCGGGGCTGGACTACGAGCAGTACTTC
>few|TRBJ1-5|NA|TRBV5-1
CASSSFPIGREGSNQPQHF
TGCGCCAGCAGCTCCTTCCCCATCGGACGGGAAGGAAGCAATCAGCCCCAGCATTTT
>many|TRBJ2-5|TRBD2|TRBV28
CASIRAGAETQYF
TGTGCCAGCATAAGAGCGGGAGCGGAGACCCAGTACTTC
>few|TRBJ2-7|NA|TRBV10-3
CAISEDRGLEQYF
TGTGCCATCAGTGAGGACAGAGGTCTCGAGCAGTACTTC
>many|TRBJ2-1|NA|TRBV28
CATNSVSSYNEQFF
TGTGCCACCAACAGCGTTAGCTCCTACAATGAGCAGTTCTTC
>NA|TRBJ2-6|TRBD1|TRBV10-3
CAISGTGQGRSAGANVLTF
TGTGCCATCAGTGGAACGGGACAGGGACGAAGCGCTGGGGCCAACGTCCTGACTTTC
>few|TRBJ1-1|NA|TRBV10-3
CAISESVSMDTEAFF
TGTGCCATCAGTGAGTCTGTTTCTATGGACACTGAAGCTTTCTTT
>NA|TRBJ2-3|TRBD2|TRBV2
CASSPGTGGRDTQYF
TGTGCCAGCAGCCCCGGGACTGGCGGGAGAGATACGCAGTATTTT